The present T cell receptor beta chain was sequenced within a study of T cell repertoires in cytomegalovirus infection (dated by TCRdb to between 2018 and 2020). Concerning the study at large: Recently identified HLA-C-restricted CMV epitopes, whose presentation resists viral immunomodulation, were targeted by peptide stimulations together with well-studied HLA-B-restricted epitopes. The HLA type of each donor mattered for the analysis, because public TCR beta signatures pointed to carriage of CMV infection along with the matching HLA type. General study outcomes and caveats: In the ex vivo response, HLA-C-restricted CMV-specific TCR beta clonotypes were dominant, and in two of eight donors the single most frequent clonotype came from this HLA-C-restricted group. In both this cohort and an independent approximately 400-donor cohort, the cumulative frequency of public TCR beta family members distinguished carriers of CMV infection plus the relevant HLA type.

Comments on this clonotype: The antigen this receptor binds is unknown. No much larger clone is present one base from it, and per-base qualities are unavailable.

CDR1 and CDR2 (MNHEY, SMNVEV) derive from the germline V gene (reference sequence). Ends trimmed: V by 4 bases, J by 1 base; bases unmatched to a gene: 8. The CDR3 spans 16 residues, from the cysteine through the phenylalanine. Just the 48-base CDR3 DNA is kept, in frame starting at base 1. Per the publication, the treatment or condition label means: in vitro stimulation with specific CMV peptide epitopes to enrich CMV-specific T cells. For sequencing, an Illumina HiSeq 1500 was employed. The public reads were run again by TCRdb, first through fastp at Q25 and then through MiXCR, and only productive beta chains were kept. Rows are unified per CDR3 protein, each entry keeping the most common DNA and genes. For this sample there are roughly 920,000 distinct CDR3 sequences; roughly 31% appear just once. The ten top clones hold around 15% of the sample.

The sequence derives from a human donor in good health (CMV status not recorded). Some clones in this sample may be carry-over from other donors' samples. Here the sequenced sample was cultured CD8+ T cells from PBMCs, taken from culture after CMV antigen stimulation. The V gene is TRBV27 and the J gene is TRBJ2-3; 7 junctional bases match TRBD2. The CDR3 sequence is CASSSTGTIRTDTQYF. The DNA reads as follows: TGTGCCAGCAGTTCCACCGGGACTATCCGCACAGATACGCAGTATTTT.